The T cell receptor beta chain described here comes from a study of blood T cell repertoires in COVID-19. This clone showed up just once. This CDR3 has 12 amino acids. V shed 10 bases and J shed 4 bases, with 14 bases lying between them. Germline values: CDR1 SGHTA, CDR2 FQGNSA. Source study methods: Reference gene primer amplification in the assay estimated nucleated cell counts. The table came from immunoSEQ multiplex PCR; TCRdb's copy has only in-frame clones and leaves some out. V and J calls plus clone size are reproduced from that table; the DNA served to infer D and trimming. The sample lists 400,000 to 500,000 clones; about 88% were seen once. The age range of participants was about 18 to 100 years, with residence in about two dozen US areas.

The sample was PBMCs or T cells enriched from blood (not recorded which). The TCR originated in a woman aged 18-35 years who had been exposed to COVID-19. The J gene is TRBJ2-7, the V gene TRBV7-2; D may be TRBD1 (6 bases). This chain's CDR3 is CATIDRLYEQYF. The DNA for the CDR3 is TGTGCCACGATTGACAGGTTGTACGAGCAGTACTTC. The complete variable domain, with remaining parts taken from reference TRBV7-2 and TRBJ2-7, reads GAGVSQSPSNKVTEKGKDVELRCDPISGHTALYWYRQSLGQGLEFLIYFQGNSAPDKSGLPSDRFSAERTGGSVSTLTIQRTQQEDSAVYLCATIDRLYEQYFGPGTRLTVT.